This is a list of T cell receptor beta chains from one sample in a study of cytomegalovirus exposure and HLA in healthy donors. Clones were read by immunoSEQ multiplex PCR, and TCRdb kept only the in-frame ones, dropping some. The sample includes roughly 130,000 clones, 75% to 85% of them seen just once. Sequenced: PBMCs. Receptors originate from a man aged 40-49 years in good health and CMV-seronegative. Each CDR3 is given with its conserved first and last residue. D genes are given only for firm matches. Clone size is given for some rows only: seen once, a few or many times, or a class if the clone is expanded.

size,J,length,V,D,CDR3,DNA
.,TRBJ1-4,16,TRBV27,.,CASSSTPQGVNEKLFF,TGTGCCAGCAGCTCAACGCCCCAGGGCGTTAATGAAAAACTGTTTTTT
.,TRBJ1-2,12,TRBV6-6,.,CASSTGQYGYTF,TGTGCCAGCAGTACGGGACAATATGGCTACACCTTC
.,TRBJ2-5,14,TRBV5-4,.,CASSPSGGRETQYF,TGTGCCAGCAGCCCCTCCGGGGGGCGAGAGACCCAGTACTTC
.,TRBJ1-2,14,TRBV5-4,.,CASSPGGGFYGYTF,TGTGCCAGCAGCCCCGGGGGAGGGTTCTATGGCTACACCTTC
once,TRBJ2-7,15,TRBV19,TRBD1,CATADRGGAAYEQYF,TGTGCCACCGCGGACAGGGGGGGAGCTGCCTACGAGCAGTACTTC
.,TRBJ2-7,15,TRBV6-5,.,CASSYSISGPYEQYF,TGTGCCAGCAGTTACTCGATCAGCGGGCCTTACGAGCAGTACTTC
.,TRBJ2-7,16,TRBV7-2,TRBD1,CASSLDSGQGTYEQYF,TGTGCCAGCAGCTTAGACTCGGGACAGGGGACCTACGAGCAGTACTTC
.,TRBJ1-5,17,TRBV19,.,CASSNSRGVAEWQPQHF,TGTGCCAGTAGTAACTCCCGAGGGGTAGCGGAGTGGCAGCCCCAGCATTTT
.,TRBJ2-7,15,TRBV4-1,TRBD2,CASSPLAGGFGEQYF,TGCGCCAGCAGCCCCCTAGCGGGAGGGTTCGGCGAGCAGTACTTC
.,TRBJ1-3,18,TRBV2,TRBD1,CASRLPWDRIITGNTIYF,TGTGCCAGCAGGCTCCCTTGGGACAGGATTATCACTGGAAACACCATATATTTT
few,TRBJ1-4,15,TRBV7-2,.,CASSTLGGGEEKLFF,TGTGCCAGCAGTACCCTAGGCGGGGGCGAGGAAAAACTGTTTTTT
.,TRBJ2-3,15,TRBV10-3,TRBD1,CAISPGTGKTDTQYF,TGTGCCATCAGTCCCGGGACAGGGAAAACAGATACGCAGTATTTT
.,TRBJ2-1,13,TRBV5-4,.,CASSFSGASEQFF,TGTGCCAGCAGCTTTAGTGGGGCGAGTGAGCAGTTCTTC
.,TRBJ2-2,14,TRBV6-6,.,CASSAGEGTGELFF,TGTGCCAGCAGTGCAGGGGAAGGGACCGGGGAGCTGTTTTTT
.,TRBJ1-5,16,TRBV21-1,.,CASSQDGSQDRQPQHF,TGTGCCAGCAGCCAAGACGGGAGCCAAGATCGTCAGCCCCAGCATTTT
.,TRBJ1-5,12,TRBV19,.,CASSIPPQTQHF,TGTGCCAGTAGTATCCCACCTCAGACCCAGCATTTT
.,TRBJ2-1,15,TRBV5-1,TRBD1,CASSPPQGVNNEQFF,TGCGCCAGCAGCCCCCCGCAGGGGGTAAACAATGAGCAGTTCTTC
.,TRBJ2-2,16,TRBV4-1,.,CASSQEGVENTGELFF,TGCGCCAGCAGCCAAGAAGGGGTCGAGAACACCGGGGAGCTGTTTTTT
.,TRBJ2-3,16,TRBV27,TRBD2,CASSPLADTSTDTQYF,TGTGCCAGCAGTCCCCTAGCGGATACTAGCACAGATACGCAGTATTTT
.,TRBJ2-7,13,TRBV28,.,CASTTSGFQWQYF,TGTGCCAGCACCACTTCAGGGTTTCAGTGGCAGTACTTC
.,TRBJ2-7,14,TRBV27,.,CASSSKGYSYEQYF,TGTGCCAGCAGTTCGAAGGGGTACTCCTACGAGCAGTACTTC
once,TRBJ1-4,16,TRBV27,.,CASSINLQGGGEKLFF,TGTGCCAGCAGTATCAACCTACAGGGTGGGGGTGAAAAACTGTTTTTT
.,TRBJ2-5,14,TRBV6-5,.,CASSYAGTLGTQYF,TGTGCCAGCAGTTACGCCGGGACTTTGGGGACCCAGTACTTC
.,TRBJ1-5,15,TRBV4-1,.,CASSEGVDSTQPQHF,TGCGCCAGCAGCGAAGGAGTGGACAGTACTCAGCCCCAGCATTTT
.,TRBJ1-4,16,TRBV5-1,.,CASSLRTVSHNEKLFF,TGCGCCAGCAGCCTCAGGACAGTTAGCCATAATGAAAAACTGTTTTTT
.,TRBJ2-3,14,TRBV29-1,.,CSVEEHRALDTQYF,TGCAGCGTTGAAGAGCACAGGGCCTTAGATACGCAGTATTTT
.,TRBJ2-2,13,TRBV29-1,.,CSFRGGNTGELFF,TGCAGCTTTCGGGGAGGGAACACCGGGGAGCTGTTTTTT
once,TRBJ1-2,14,TRBV6-5,.,CASSYSGGGNGYTF,TGTGCCAGCAGTTACTCCGGGGGTGGGAATGGCTACACCTTC
.,TRBJ1-2,13,TRBV6-5,.,CASRKTNGGGYTF,TGTGCCAGCAGAAAAACAAACGGGGGTGGCTACACCTTC
.,TRBJ2-7,12,TRBV2,.,CASRGNTREQYF,TGTGCCAGCAGGGGCAACACCCGGGAGCAGTACTTC
.,TRBJ2-7,15,TRBV2,TRBD1,CASSGGQGAWGEQYF,TGTGCCAGCAGTGGAGGACAGGGAGCTTGGGGCGAGCAGTACTTC
.,TRBJ1-2,14,TRBV29-1,TRBD1,CSVSSRDRGDGYTF,TGCAGCGTTTCCTCGAGGGACAGGGGGGATGGCTACACCTTC
.,TRBJ2-3,17,TRBV28,TRBD1,CASSRTGESRGTDTQYF,TGTGCCAGCAGCAGGACAGGCGAGTCCAGGGGCACAGATACGCAGTATTTT
.,TRBJ2-2,14,TRBV10-2,TRBD2,CASKSGMNTGELFF,TGCGCCAGCAAGAGCGGGATGAACACCGGGGAGCTGTTTTTT
.,TRBJ2-5,14,TRBV27,TRBD1,CASSSTGGEETQYF,TGTGCCAGCAGTTCGACAGGGGGAGAGGAGACCCAGTACTTC
.,TRBJ2-3,16,TRBV7-9,TRBD2,CASSSSGLEETDTQYF,TGTGCCAGCAGCAGTTCGGGACTAGAGGAAACAGATACGCAGTATTTT
few,TRBJ2-7,14,TRBV11-1,TRBD2,CASTSSAGGYEQYF,TGTGCCAGCACCTCCTCCGCGGGGGGATACGAGCAGTACTTC
.,TRBJ1-2,15,TRBV6-5,.,CASSGPPWAGHGYTF,TGTGCCAGCAGTGGGCCCCCGTGGGCAGGCCATGGCTACACCTTC
.,TRBJ1-1,13,TRBV10-3,.,CAISDSVSTEAFF,TGTGCCATCAGTGATTCGGTTTCCACTGAAGCTTTCTTT
.,TRBJ2-3,14,TRBV15,.,CATSRVIVTDTQYF,TGTGCCACCAGCAGAGTTATTGTTACAGATACGCAGTATTTT
.,TRBJ2-7,15,TRBV18,TRBD1,CASSPDRDRSYEQYF,TGTGCCAGCTCACCGGACAGGGATCGCTCCTACGAGCAGTACTTC
.,TRBJ2-3,14,TRBV18,.,CASSPLVAADTQYF,TGTGCCAGCTCACCACTGGTAGCAGCAGATACGCAGTATTTT
.,TRBJ2-1,11,TRBV30,.,CAWSSGTEQFF,TGTGCCTGGAGCAGTGGCACGGAGCAGTTCTTC
few,TRBJ2-1,18,TRBV6-1,TRBD2,CASSDRAGQREGNNEQFF,TGTGCCAGCAGTGATCGGGCGGGCCAGCGGGAGGGAAACAATGAGCAGTTCTTC